This TCR beta chain was documented in a study of T cells in Graves' hyperthyroidism and ophthalmopathy. Amplification targeted TCR beta CDR3 regions from RNA transcripts. The TCR CDR3 was amplified in a first-round RT-PCR using the HTBI primer set. TCRdb re-called the multiplex PCR reads through MiXCR, storing one row per CDR3 protein. Of just under 750,000 distinct CDR3 sequences in the sample, over 35% were seen once. This clonotype was detected many times. The CDR3 spans 17 residues. Trimming stripped 0 bases from V and 5 bases from J, with 16 bases between. CDR1 and CDR2 (germline): ENHRY, SYGVKD. Absence of ophthalmopathy progression within 18 months defined stable Graves' hyperthyroidism.

The TCR comes from a woman aged 40 to 55 with Graves' hyperthyroidism. The V call is TRBV10-3, the J call TRBJ2-2; a possible D gene is TRBD1 (6 bases). Specimen: blood. The CDR3 sequence is CAISESGGLVQTGELFF. The CDR3 nucleotides are TGTGCCATCAGTGAGTCTGGGGGCCTCGTGCAAACCGGGGAGCTGTTTTTT.